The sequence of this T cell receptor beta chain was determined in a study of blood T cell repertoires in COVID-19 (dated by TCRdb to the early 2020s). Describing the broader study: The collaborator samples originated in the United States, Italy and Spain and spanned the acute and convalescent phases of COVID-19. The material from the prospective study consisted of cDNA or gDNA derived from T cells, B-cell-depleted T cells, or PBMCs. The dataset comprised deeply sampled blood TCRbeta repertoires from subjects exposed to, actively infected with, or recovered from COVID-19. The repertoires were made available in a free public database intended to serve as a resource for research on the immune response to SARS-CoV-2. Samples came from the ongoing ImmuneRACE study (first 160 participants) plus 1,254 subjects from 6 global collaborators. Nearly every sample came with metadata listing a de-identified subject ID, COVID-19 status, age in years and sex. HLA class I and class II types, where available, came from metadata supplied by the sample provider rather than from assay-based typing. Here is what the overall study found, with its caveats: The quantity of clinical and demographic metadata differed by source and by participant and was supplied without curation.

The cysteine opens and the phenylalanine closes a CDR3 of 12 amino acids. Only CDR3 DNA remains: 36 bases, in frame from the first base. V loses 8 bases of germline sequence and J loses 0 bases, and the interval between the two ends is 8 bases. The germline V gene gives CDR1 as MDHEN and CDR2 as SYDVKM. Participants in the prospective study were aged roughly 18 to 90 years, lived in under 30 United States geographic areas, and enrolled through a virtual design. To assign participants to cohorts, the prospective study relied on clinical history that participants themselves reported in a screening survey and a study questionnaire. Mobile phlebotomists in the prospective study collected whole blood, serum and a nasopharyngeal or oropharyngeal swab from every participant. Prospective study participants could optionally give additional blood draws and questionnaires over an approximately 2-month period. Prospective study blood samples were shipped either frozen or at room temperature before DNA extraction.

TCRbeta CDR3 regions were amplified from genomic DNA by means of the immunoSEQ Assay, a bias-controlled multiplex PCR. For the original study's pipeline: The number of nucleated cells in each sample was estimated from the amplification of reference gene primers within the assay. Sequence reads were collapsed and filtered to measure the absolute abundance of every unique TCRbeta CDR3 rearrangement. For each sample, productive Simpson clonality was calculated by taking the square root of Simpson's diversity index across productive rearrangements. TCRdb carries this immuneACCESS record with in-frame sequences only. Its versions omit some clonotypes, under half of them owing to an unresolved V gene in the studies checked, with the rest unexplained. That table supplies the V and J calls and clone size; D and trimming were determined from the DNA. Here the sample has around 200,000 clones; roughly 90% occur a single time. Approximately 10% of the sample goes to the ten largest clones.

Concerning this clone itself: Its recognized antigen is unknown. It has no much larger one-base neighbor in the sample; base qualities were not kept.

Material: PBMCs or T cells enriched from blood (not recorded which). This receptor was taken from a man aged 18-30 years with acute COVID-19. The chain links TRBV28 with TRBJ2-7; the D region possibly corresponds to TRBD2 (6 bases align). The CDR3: CASVGSSYEQYF. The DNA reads TGTGCCAGCGTCGGGAGCTCCTACGAGCAGTACTTC.